Listed below are T cell receptor beta chains from one sample, sequenced in a study of PD-L1 blockade in urothelial cancer. Repertoires were generated with immunoSEQ multiplex PCR, while TCRdb's copy carries only in-frame clones and drops some. The sample carries about 56,000 clones, around 86% recorded once. Material: PBMCs, obtained around atezolizumab (anti-PD-L1) treatment. Receptors were obtained from a man between 65 and 85 years old with urothelial cancer. CDR3s leave out the opening cysteine and the closing phenylalanine or tryptophan.

CDR3 length: 11
J gene: TRBJ1-1
V gene: TRBV6-5
CDR3 protein: ASRRGTNTEAF

CDR3 length: 11
J gene: TRBJ2-1
V gene: TRBV4-1
CDR3 protein: ASSQPAGAEQF

CDR3 length: 13
J gene: TRBJ2-3
V gene: TRBV6-5
CDR3 protein: ASSLGLAGQDTQY

CDR3 length: 12
J gene: TRBJ1-1
V gene: TRBV6-6
CDR3 protein: ASSYSEGITEAF

CDR3 length: 18
J gene: TRBJ1-2
V gene: TRBV2
CDR3 protein: ASSEPLLGLWRDRVNGYT

CDR3 length: 13
J gene: TRBJ1-1
V gene: TRBV11-2
CDR3 protein: ASTADSFLGTEAF

CDR3 length: 14
J gene: TRBJ2-1
V gene: TRBV11-2
CDR3 protein: ASSSNILAGPTEQF

CDR3 length: 11
J gene: TRBJ2-2
V gene: TRBV2
CDR3 protein: ASSAGLYRELF

CDR3 length: 11
J gene: TRBJ2-3
V gene: TRBV11-1
CDR3 protein: ASGGAMPGAQY

CDR3 length: 13
J gene: TRBJ2-6
V gene: TRBV5-5
CDR3 protein: ASSLPRSGANVLT

CDR3 length: 14
J gene: TRBJ2-7
V gene: TRBV28
CDR3 protein: ASKSSSGTGAREQY

CDR3 length: 12
J gene: TRBJ2-5
V gene: TRBV27
CDR3 protein: ASRRGREAETQY

CDR3 length: 13
J gene: TRBJ1-4
V gene: TRBV5-1
CDR3 protein: ASSFDRGASEKLF

CDR3 length: 14
J gene: TRBJ1-5
V gene: TRBV18
CDR3 protein: ASTEQGGLGNQPQH

CDR3 length: 15
J gene: TRBJ1-2
V gene: TRBV9
CDR3 protein: ASSVGELLTGAGGYT

CDR3 length: 13
J gene: TRBJ1-5
V gene: TRBV30
CDR3 protein: AWSVPGDSNQPQH

CDR3 length: 11
J gene: TRBJ2-5
V gene: TRBV7-3
CDR3 protein: ASSQQGMETQY

CDR3 length: 13
J gene: TRBJ1-1
V gene: TRBV27
CDR3 protein: ASSLSNLMNTEAF

CDR3 length: 12
J gene: TRBJ1-1
V gene: TRBV19
CDR3 protein: ASSIGEPNTEAF

CDR3 length: 10
J gene: TRBJ2-7
V gene: TRBV7-9
CDR3 protein: ASSQLAYEQY

CDR3 length: 13
J gene: TRBJ2-5
V gene: TRBV29-1
CDR3 protein: SVGDPGQAEETQY

CDR3 length: 13
J gene: TRBJ2-7
V gene: TRBV28
CDR3 protein: ASTPEGLTPYEQY

CDR3 length: 10
J gene: TRBJ2-2
V gene: TRBV2
CDR3 protein: ASSLDTGELF

CDR3 length: 13
J gene: TRBJ2-1
V gene: TRBV18
CDR3 protein: ASSLGQGIYNEQF

CDR3 length: 13
J gene: TRBJ2-2
V gene: TRBV18
CDR3 protein: ASSPGGPDTGELF

CDR3 length: 13
J gene: TRBJ2-1
V gene: TRBV6-1
CDR3 protein: ASSPTSGGTNEQF

CDR3 length: 12
J gene: TRBJ2-1
V gene: TRBV6-5
CDR3 protein: ASSSHPGLDEQF

CDR3 length: 15
J gene: TRBJ2-2
V gene: TRBV9
CDR3 protein: ASSVEGLAATTGELF

CDR3 length: 14
J gene: TRBJ1-2
V gene: TRBV5-4
CDR3 protein: ASSLESMGQGVGYT

CDR3 length: 15
J gene: TRBJ2-7
V gene: TRBV11-2
CDR3 protein: ASSEGGWQRTTGEQY

CDR3 length: 10
J gene: TRBJ2-7
V gene: TRBV11-2
CDR3 protein: ASSPTSNEQY

CDR3 length: 16
J gene: TRBJ2-2
V gene: TRBV9
CDR3 protein: ASSARITSGSDTGELF

CDR3 length: 13
J gene: TRBJ2-7
V gene: TRBV18
CDR3 protein: ASSPAGDLTYEQY

CDR3 length: 13
J gene: TRBJ2-3
V gene: TRBV27
CDR3 protein: ASSPPTSADRYAY

CDR3 length: 15
J gene: TRBJ2-1
V gene: TRBV2
CDR3 protein: ASSDHPRTSAYNEQF

CDR3 length: 13
J gene: TRBJ2-5
V gene: TRBV28
CDR3 protein: ASSPPQRQQETQY

CDR3 length: 10
J gene: TRBJ2-7
V gene: TRBV29-1
CDR3 protein: SVGGTFYEQY

CDR3 length: 12
J gene: TRBJ1-2
V gene: TRBV28
CDR3 protein: ASTTIQGTYGYT

CDR3 length: 15
J gene: TRBJ1-5
V gene: TRBV27
CDR3 protein: ASSGFKGGDKYQPQH

CDR3 length: 15
J gene: TRBJ1-1
V gene: TRBV18
CDR3 protein: ASSPLRGGGGNTEAF

CDR3 length: 13
J gene: TRBJ2-1
V gene: TRBV2
CDR3 protein: ASSDGLAGVDEQF

CDR3 length: 12
J gene: TRBJ2-1
V gene: TRBV5-8
CDR3 protein: ASSLGLAGHEQF

CDR3 length: 16
J gene: TRBJ2-3
V gene: TRBV5-6
CDR3 protein: ASSLGTTSAKQHRYAY

CDR3 length: 14
J gene: TRBJ1-2
V gene: TRBV7-6
CDR3 protein: ASSLAEGRTVDGYT

CDR3 length: 10
J gene: TRBJ1-3
V gene: TRBV28
CDR3 protein: ASTPGGNTIY

CDR3 length: 12
J gene: TRBJ2-5
V gene: TRBV30
CDR3 protein: AWSFLAGGETQY